This T cell receptor (beta chain) was captured in a study of T cell changes during pregnancy in multiple sclerosis. Repertoires were generated with immunoSEQ multiplex PCR, while TCRdb's copy carries only in-frame clones and drops some. The sample yields under 90,000 clones, roughly 94% seen once. Germline trimming cut 5 bases from V and 3 bases from J; bases unmatched to any gene: 9. CDR1 MGHRA and CDR2 YSYEKL come from the germline V gene. The length of the CDR3 is 16 residues. This sequence originates from a female donor in good health, enrolled as a control in a pregnancy study. The chain couples TRBV4-1 to TRBJ2-2; 7 bases agree with TRBD1. Sequenced here: peripheral blood, sampled in the second trimester of pregnancy. Here the CDR3 reads CASSTRDRDYTGELFF. CDR3 DNA sequence: TGCGCCAGCAGCACCCGGGACAGAGACTACACCGGGGAGCTGTTTTTT.